Detailed here is one T cell receptor (beta chain). This sample stems from a study of Graves' ophthalmopathy and Graves' hyperthyroidism. The sequenced template was RNA, covering the TCR beta CDR3 region. HTBI-primed RT-PCR formed the first round, and a multiplex PCR formed the second. TCRdb reprocessed the multiplex PCR reads via MiXCR and lists one record per CDR3 protein. The data show hundreds of thousands of distinct CDR3 sequences, about 41% seen once. Germline-derived CDR1 and CDR2 are ENHRY and SYGVKD. After removal of 5 bases from V and 5 bases from J, the junction contained 10 bases not matched to a gene. The CDR3 contains 15 residues.

The source material was peripheral blood. This clonotype was sampled from an adult man with Graves' ophthalmopathy. V is TRBV10-3 and J is TRBJ2-5; 8 bases agree with TRBD1. CDR3 bases: TGTGCCATCAGTCCTGGACAGGGTGCCGTCGAGACCCAGTACTTC. Protein sequence: CAISPGQGAVETQYF.